This T cell receptor beta chain stems from a study of control samples from healthy donors and cancer patients. Trimming took off 1 base at V and 0 bases at J, with 7 bases between the two ends. Germline-derived CDR1 and CDR2 are SGDLS and YYNGEE. The CDR3 spans 14 residues. The count of this clone is one. This table comes from immunoSEQ multiplex PCR, and its TCRdb copy is limited to in-frame clones, with some not included. The sample includes tens of thousands of clones, roughly 85% of them seen just once. The source material was blood. The sequence came from a man aged 40-49 years in good health. The chain employs TRBV9 and TRBJ1-1; D is unclear. The CDR3 spells CASSVSSMNTEAFF. DNA for the CDR3: TGTGCCAGCAGCGTATCCTCTATGAACACTGAAGCTTTCTTT. Supplemented by reference TRBV9 and TRBJ1-1, the full variable domain reads DSGVTQTPKHLITATGQRVTLRCSPRSGDLSVYWYQQSLDQGLQFLIQYYNGEERAKGNILERFSAQQFPDLHSELNLSSLELGDSALYFCASSVSSMNTEAFFGQGTRLTVV.